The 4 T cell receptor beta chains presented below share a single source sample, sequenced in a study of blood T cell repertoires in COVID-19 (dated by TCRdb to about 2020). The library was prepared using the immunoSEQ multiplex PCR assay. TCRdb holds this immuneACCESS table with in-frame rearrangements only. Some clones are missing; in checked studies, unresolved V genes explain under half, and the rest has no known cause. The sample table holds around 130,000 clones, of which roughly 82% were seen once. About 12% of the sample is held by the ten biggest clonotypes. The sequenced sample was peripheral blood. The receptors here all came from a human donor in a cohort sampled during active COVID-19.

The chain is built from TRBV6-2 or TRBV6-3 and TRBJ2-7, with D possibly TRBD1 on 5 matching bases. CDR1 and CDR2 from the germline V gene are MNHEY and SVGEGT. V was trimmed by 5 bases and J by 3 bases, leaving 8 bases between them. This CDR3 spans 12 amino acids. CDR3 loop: CASSRQSYEQYF. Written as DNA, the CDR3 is TGTGCCAGCAGTCGACAGAGCTACGAGCAGTACTTC.

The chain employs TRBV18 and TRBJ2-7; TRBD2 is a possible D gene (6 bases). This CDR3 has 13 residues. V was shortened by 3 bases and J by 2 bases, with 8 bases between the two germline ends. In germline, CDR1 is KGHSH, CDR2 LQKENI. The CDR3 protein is CASSPAGPYEQYF. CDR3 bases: TGTGCCAGCTCACCGGCGGGGCCCTACGAGCAGTACTTC. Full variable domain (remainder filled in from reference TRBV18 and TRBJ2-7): NAGVMQNPRHLVRRRGQEARLRCSPMKGHSHVYWYRQLPEEGLKFMVYLQKENIIDESGMPKERFSAEFPKEGPSILRIQQVVRGDSAAYFCASSPAGPYEQYFGPGTRLTVT.

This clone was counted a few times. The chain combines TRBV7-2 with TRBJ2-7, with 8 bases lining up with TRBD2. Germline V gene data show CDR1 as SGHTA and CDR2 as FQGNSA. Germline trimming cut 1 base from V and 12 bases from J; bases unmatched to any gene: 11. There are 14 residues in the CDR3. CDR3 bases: TGTGCCAGCAGCTTAGTGGGCGGGGGGCAAGGAGGGTACTTC. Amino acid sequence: CASSLVGGGQGGYF.

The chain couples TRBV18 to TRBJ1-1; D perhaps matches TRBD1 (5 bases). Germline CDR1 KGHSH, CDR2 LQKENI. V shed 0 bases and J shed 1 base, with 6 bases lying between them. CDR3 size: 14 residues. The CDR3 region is CASSPPQGNTEAFF. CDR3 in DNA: TGTGCCAGCTCACCACCGCAGGGGAACACTGAAGCTTTCTTT.